This T cell receptor beta chain was recorded in a study of shared clonotypes between healthy human individuals. Notes on the study in general: What naive subsets generally showed was a larger estimated richness than memory subsets showed. A handful of donors held about 5.1% of naive CD4 clonotypes in common.

Germline V gene sequence: CDR1 SGDLS, CDR2 YYNGEE. Trimming cost V 0 bases and J 11 bases, with 15 bases left between them. The CDR3 consists of 14 residues. In the original processing: ImmunoSEQ output lacked quality scores and full-length reads, limiting matched filtering. TCRdb's table, derived via immunoSEQ multiplex PCR, lists solely in-frame clones and lacks some. The DNA gave D and trimming, while V, J and clone size come from that table. The sample holds 1.5 million to 1.9 million clones; 95% to 99% are singletons and the top ten take roughly 0.45%. Concerning this clone itself: The antigen remains unidentified.

All donors were Caucasian adults living in Nashville, Tennessee. This receptor was identified in a man younger than 40 in good health. The chain carries TRBV9 and TRBJ1-3, with D hard to call. Sequencing input: naive CD4+ T cells sorted from blood. Subset given: CD45RA+ positively selected. The CDR3 coding sequence is TGTGCCAGCAGCGTAGAGGGTGGCCTCAGAGCCATATATTTT. This codes for CASSVEGGLRAIYF.